What follows are 8 T cell receptor beta chains derived from one specimen sequenced in a study of T cell repertoires in cytomegalovirus infection. TCRdb reprocessed the reads with MiXCR, giving one entry per CDR3 protein. This sample yields 100,000 to 150,000 distinct CDR3 sequences, of which 25% to 35% are seen a single time; 58% belongs to the top ten. What these receptors recognize is not known. The source was CD8+ T cells from cultured PBMCs, collected from culture after CMV antigen stimulation. All receptors come from a human donor in good health (CMV status not recorded). Some clones in this sample may be carry-over from other donors' samples.

This chain uses TRBV19 with TRBJ2-3; TRBD2 matches at 14 bases. This CDR3 is built from 17 residues. Germline V CDR1 and CDR2: LNHDA, SQIVND (reference sequence). J was trimmed by 1 base and V by 3 bases; bases with no gene match: 3. This CDR3 is CASSIGTSGGGTDTQYF. The CDR3 bases are TGTGCCAGTAGTATTGGGACTAGCGGGGGAGGCACAGATACGCAGTATTTT.

This clonotype was seen repeatedly, ten times or more. The chain combines TRBV7-2 with TRBJ1-1; D is uncertain. The CDR3 contains 15 residues. CDR1 is SGHTA and CDR2 is FQGNSA in the germline V gene. V was clipped by 2 bases and J by 7 bases, with 17 bases between them. The CDR3 DNA follows: TGTGCCAGCAGCTTACTGGTTTACAGAGACCTTGAAGCTTTCTTT. Its protein is CASSLLVYRDLEAFF. The full variable domain, completed using reference TRBV7-2 and TRBJ1-1, is GAGVSQSPSNKVTEKGKDVELRCDPISGHTALYWYRQSLGQGLEFLIYFQGNSAPDKSGLPSDRFSAERTGGSVSTLTIQRTQQEDSAVYLCASSLLVYRDLEAFFGQGTRLTVV.

On this clonotype itself: At one end the junction does not follow the germline gene, possibly because of a read error. The genes are TRBV5-4 and TRBJ2-1; tentatively, D is TRBD1 (6 bases). Germline V gene data show CDR1 as SGHNT and CDR2 as YYREEE (reference sequence). The CDR3 length is 15 residues. The CDR3 nucleotides are TGTGCCGGCAGCTCTACAGGGACGGGATACAATGAGCAGTTCTTC. Amino acid sequence: CAGSSTGTGYNEQFF.

There are many counts of this clonotype. The chain has TRBV28 and TRBJ1-2; D not certain. This CDR3 has 13 residues. V was clipped by 5 bases and J by 4 bases, with 11 bases between them. The germline V gene encodes CDR1 MDHEN and CDR2 SYDVKM. CDR3 nucleotides: TGTGCCAGCAGTCCCCTGGTTGGCTATGGCTACACCTTC. It is translated as CASSPLVGYGYTF.

This clonotype was seen ten or more times. V and J are TRBV28 and TRBJ1-4; 8 bases align to TRBD1. The germline gives CDR1 MDHEN, CDR2 SYDVKM. The trim removed 5 bases at V and 0 bases at J, leaving 11 bases unmatched. The CDR3 is 18 amino acids. The CDR3 region has the DNA TGTGCCAGCAGTCCGTCATTAGGACAGGGTTCAACTAATGAAAAACTGTTTTTT. Translated: CASSPSLGQGSTNEKLFF.

This chain links TRBV9 with TRBJ2-2; no reliable D call. The V and J ends lost 0 bases and 9 bases respectively, with 6 bases between them. Germline V gene data show CDR1 as SGDLS and CDR2 as YYNGEE. The CDR3 has 12 amino acids. This chain's CDR3 is CASSVGARELFF. CDR3 DNA: TGTGCCAGCAGCGTAGGCGCTCGGGAGCTGTTTTTT.

There are a few counts of this clonotype. V and J are TRBV4-1 and TRBJ2-1; TRBD2 matches at 9 bases. Germline V gene data show CDR1 as MGHRA and CDR2 as YSYEKL. The CDR3 is 17 residues long. Losses at the gene ends were 1 base for V and 10 bases for J; bases not matched to a gene: 14. The chain's CDR3 is CASSQVEGGGAHREQFF. The CDR3 bases are TGCGCCAGCAGCCAAGTTGAGGGCGGGGGGGCCCACCGCGAGCAGTTCTTC.

The gene calls are TRBV7-4 and TRBJ1-2; no reliable D call. The CDR3 covers 15 residues. V was trimmed by 1 base and J by 4 bases, leaving 13 bases between them. CDR1 and CDR2 from the germline V gene are SGHVT and SQSDAQ. The CDR3 DNA sequence: TGTGCCAGCAGCTTAGAGGATCTGGGTGGCTATGGCTACACCTTC. It encodes CASSLEDLGGYGYTF.